The 13 T cell receptor beta chains reported below all come from one sample, sequenced in a study of blood T cell repertoires in COVID-19. Method: immunoSEQ multiplex PCR; TCRdb's copy keeps in-frame clones and lacks some. Of some 400,000 clones in the sample, 85% to 90% were seen once. The material sequenced was PBMCs or T cells enriched from blood (not recorded which). The receptors stem from a woman in her thirties who had recovered from COVID-19.

Here the CDR3 DNA reads TGTGCCTGGAGTAAGCAACAGGGGAAACCTAACTATGGCTACACCTTC. Translated, it gives CAWSKQQGKPNYGYTF. The chain is built from TRBV30 and TRBJ1-2, with TRBD1 matching over 7 bases. The CDR3 is 16 amino acids. CDR1 is GTSNPN, CDR2 SVGIG, per germline (reference sequence). V lost 2 bases, J lost 0 bases, and 9 bases stayed unmatched.

The rearrangement joins TRBV5-1 to TRBJ2-7, with D maybe TRBD1 (6 bases). Trimming cost V 4 bases and J 2 bases, with 22 bases left between them. This CDR3 is 17 amino acids long. Germline CDR1 and CDR2: SGHRS and YFSETQ. The CDR3 region has the DNA TGCGCCAGCAGCACAAAACCCAGGGGAAATGTTCCCTACGAGCAGTACTTC. Its protein is CASSTKPRGNVPYEQYF. Based on the CDR3 plus reference TRBV5-1 and TRBJ2-7, the full variable domain is KAGVTQTPRYLIKTRGQQVTLSCSPISGHRSVSWYQQTPGQGLQFLFEYFSETQRNKGNFPGRFSGRQFSNSRSEMNVSTLELGDSALYLCASSTKPRGNVPYEQYFGPGTRLTVT.

The chain uses TRBV10-3 and TRBJ2-2; 9 bases align to TRBD1. The CDR3 totals 14 residues. CDR1 and CDR2 from the germline V gene are ENHRY and SYGVKD. V shed 11 bases and J 3 bases; nucleotides not matched to a gene: 7. In DNA, the CDR3 is TGTGCCCTATGGGACAGGGATGACACCGGGGAGCTGTTTTTT. It specifies CALWDRDDTGELFF.

The rearrangement joins TRBV6-5 to TRBJ1-2; 8 bases fit TRBD1. V dropped 0 bases and J dropped 4; count of bases not matched to a gene: 1. This CDR3 contains 14 residues. Germline values: CDR1 MNHEY, CDR2 SVGAGI. This CDR3 reads CASSYSDRVYGYTF. In nucleotides, the CDR3 is TGTGCCAGCAGTTACTCGGACAGGGTCTATGGCTACACCTTC.

This CDR3 is CASSPGGQYF. The CDR3 nucleotides read TGTGCCAGCAGCCCCGGGGGGCAGTATTTT. This rearrangement joins TRBV7-9 to TRBJ2-3, with D possibly TRBD2 on 6 matching bases. Germline assignment: CDR1 SEHNR and CDR2 FQNEAQ (reference sequence). This CDR3 is 10 amino acids long. Trimming shortened V by 5 bases and J by 11 bases, and 8 bases separated the two germline ends.

In nucleotides, the CDR3 is TGTGCCACCCGGGATGGTACTGGAAACACCATATATTTT. Translating gives CATRDGTGNTIYF. The chain employs TRBV28 and TRBJ1-3; D gene unclear. This CDR3 has 13 amino acids. Trimming shortened V by 10 bases and J by 2 bases, and 12 bases separated the two germline ends. Germline V gives CDR1 MDHEN, CDR2 SYDVKM.

CDR3 coding DNA: TGTGCCAGCAGCTTGGCAGGGAGGGACTATGGCTACACCTTC. This translates into CASSLAGRDYGYTF. The V and J genes are TRBV5-4 and TRBJ1-2, with D possibly TRBD1 on 5 matching bases. Trimming removed 0 bases from V and 3 bases from J, with 9 bases in between. The CDR3 runs 14 residues. Per germline, CDR1 SGHNT and CDR2 YYREEE (reference sequence). The complete variable domain, with remaining parts taken from reference TRBV5-4 and TRBJ1-2, reads ETGVTQSPTHLIKTRGQQVTLRCSSQSGHNTVSWYQQALGQGPQFIFQYYREEENGRGNFPPRFSGLQFPNYSSELNVNALELDDSALYLCASSLAGRDYGYTFGSGTRLTVV.

This clone was detected only once. J is TRBJ2-7 and V is TRBV2; TRBD1 agrees at 8 bases. Losses at the gene ends were 4 bases for V and 4 bases for J; bases not matched to a gene: 6. In germline, CDR1 is SNHLY, CDR2 FYNNEI. This CDR3 has 14 amino acids. The CDR3 region is CASSVAGGKYEQYF. Here the CDR3 DNA reads TGTGCCAGCAGTGTGGCAGGGGGCAAATACGAGCAGTACTTC.

V and J are TRBV2 and TRBJ1-2, with D possibly being TRBD1 (5 bases). Trimming removed 6 bases from V and 8 bases from J, with 19 bases in between. The CDR3 has 14 amino acids. Germline-derived CDR1 and CDR2 are SNHLY and FYNNEI. The CDR3 spells CASRYLGRGDGYTF. CDR3 DNA: TGTGCCAGCAGATACCTCGGGAGGGGAGACGGCTACACCTTC.

V and J are TRBV5-6 and TRBJ2-1; D is perhaps TRBD2 (5 bases). The germline gives CDR1 SGHDT, CDR2 YYEEEE. The CDR3 is 13 amino acids. Trimming took 6 bases from V and 3 from J, leaving 10 bases between them. This chain's CDR3 is CASMEAVYNEQFF. The CDR3 DNA reads TGTGCCAGCATGGAGGCGGTCTACAATGAGCAGTTCTTC.

The chain has TRBV3-1 (or the pseudogene TRBV3-2) and TRBJ1-2; 8 bases fit TRBD1. This CDR3 is 15 amino acids long. Germline lookup yields CDR1 LGHDT and CDR2 YNNKEL (reference sequence). V was clipped by 4 bases and J by 5 bases; unmatched bases: 9. CDR3 in amino acids: CASSPDRGSGYGYTF. The DNA for the CDR3 is TGTGCCAGCAGCCCAGACAGGGGAAGCGGATATGGCTACACCTTC.

The rearrangement links TRBV25-1 to TRBJ1-1, with a weak D call TRBD1 (5 bases). Germline V gene data show CDR1 as MGHDK and CDR2 as SYGVNS. The CDR3 runs to 14 residues. V dropped 1 base and J dropped 2 bases, with 8 bases sitting between them. The CDR3 here is CASSEFRTNTEAFF. CDR3 bases: TGTGCCAGCAGTGAATTTAGGACAAACACTGAAGCTTTCTTT.

The V and J genes are TRBV2 and TRBJ2-1, with D possibly matching TRBD1 (6 bases). The length of the CDR3 is 11 residues. The ends were cut back, 6 bases at V and 15 bases at J, with 15 bases in the middle. Germline CDR1 is SNHLY and CDR2 is FYNNEI. The CDR3 DNA reads as TGTGCCAGCAGCGACACAGGGATTGGGTTCTTC. Its protein product is CASSDTGIGFF.